This T cell receptor (beta chain) derives from a study of T cell repertoires in cytomegalovirus infection. Study background: Indicated by public TCR beta signatures were CMV infection and matching HLA type. Whole-study findings and limits: HLA-C-restricted CMV clonotypes gave the most frequent clonotype in two of eight donors. Summed public TCR beta family frequency identified CMV carriers bearing the relevant HLA.

This clonotype was observed a handful of times. The antigen remains unidentified. From the reads, TCRdb called clonotypes with MiXCR, one entry per CDR3 protein. The sample holds under 150,000 distinct CDR3 sequences, roughly a quarter seen once. The specimen sequenced was PBMCs, sequenced either directly or after in vitro stimulation (not recorded which). This clonotype originated in a human donor in good health (CMV status not recorded). Some clones in this sample may be carry-over from other donors' samples.

In DNA form, the CDR3 reads TGTGCCAGTAGTATAGATGGAGGCAGCGAGAACACTGAAGCTTTCTTT. Its protein is CASSIDGGSENTEAFF. V usage is TRBV19 and J usage is TRBJ1-1, with D hard to call. This CDR3 spans 16 amino acids. The germline V and J ends were trimmed by 0 bases and 1 base, with 12 bases remaining between them. The germline CDR1 and CDR2 sequences are LNHDA and SQIVND (reference sequence).